The T cell receptor beta chain described here comes from a study of shared clonotypes between healthy human individuals. The study, taken as a whole, reports: Exclusively blood specimens were collected; tissue repertoires likely differ.

Details on this clone: Its antigen remains unidentified.

V lost 4 bases, J lost 1 base, and 16 bases lay in between. CDR3 length equals 16 residues. CDR1 SGHNT and CDR2 YYREEE come from the germline V gene (reference sequence). Unsorted PBMC DNA sequencing spanned ten immunoSEQ deep assay plates. Sequencing was performed with immunoSEQ multiplex PCR; in TCRdb, only in-frame clones are kept and a portion is missing. The data show about 480,000 clones, over 60% seen once. The receptor's source is a woman aged 40-49 years in good health. Some clones in this sample may be carry-over from other donors' samples. This chain uses TRBV5-4 with TRBJ2-3; D uncertain. The sequenced sample was PBMCs. CDR3 sequence reads: CASSPPLAARTDTQYF. Here the CDR3 DNA reads TGTGCCAGCAGCCCCCCCCTTGCGGCCCGCACAGATACGCAGTATTTT.